A single T cell receptor (beta chain) is shown here with its context. Its matching antigen is unknown. The CDR3 spans 14 residues. Germline V gene sequence: CDR1 MNHEY, CDR2 SMNVEV (reference sequence). J lost 4 bases, V lost 7 bases, and 2 bases had no gene match. Semi-nested PCR with Nested Universal Primer A followed constant-region reverse priming of full-length variable regions. TCRdb recomputed calls from the 5' RACE reads with MiXCR, one row per CDR3 protein. The sample consists of about 62,000 distinct CDR3 sequences, nearly 30% of them appearing once. Naive CD4+ cells had CD25+ Tregs removed. The study, taken as a whole, reports: The TCR gene usage of tumor memory CD4+ T cells clustered together with blood and lymph node memory CD4+ cells and with lymph node naive CD4+ cells. Tumor-infiltrating Treg TCR alpha and beta sequences overlapped most with tumor naive CD4+ T cells, then blood naive.

The chain has TRBV27 and TRBJ2-1; 12 nucleotides match TRBD2. The sequenced sample was tumor-infiltrating naive CD4+ T cells sorted from the breast tumor. Noted subset: naive CD4+ T cells, CD4+CD45RA+CD25-. This sequence originates from a female donor with breast cancer. Written as DNA, the CDR3 is TGTGCCAGCAATGGACTAGCGGGGTACAATGAGCAGTTCTTC. It codes for CASNGLAGYNEQFF.